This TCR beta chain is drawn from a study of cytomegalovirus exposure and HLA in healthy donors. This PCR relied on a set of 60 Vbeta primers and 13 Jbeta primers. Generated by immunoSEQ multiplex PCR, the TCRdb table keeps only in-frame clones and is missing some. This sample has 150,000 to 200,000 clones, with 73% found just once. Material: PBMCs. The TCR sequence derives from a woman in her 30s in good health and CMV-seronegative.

CDR3 in DNA: TGTGCCAGCAGCTTAGGGACGGGGTCGAATCAGCCCCAGCATTTT. Amino acid sequence: CASSLGTGSNQPQHF. The chain employs TRBV7-9 and TRBJ1-5; D unresolved. The V gene's germline CDR1 is SEHNR and CDR2 FQNEAQ (reference sequence). This CDR3 has 15 amino acids. V gave up 1 base and J gave up 4 bases, with 11 bases separating them.